This TCR beta chain emerged from a study of shared clonotypes between healthy human individuals. Measured with immunoSEQ multiplex PCR; TCRdb has only the in-frame clones, and not every one. There are hundreds of thousands of clones in the sample; about four fifths occur only once, and roughly 13% lies in the top ten. V lost 1 base and J lost 2; bases outside the gene matches: 7. Germline V lookup: CDR1 MDHEN, CDR2 SYDVKM. This CDR3 is 17 amino acids long. This rearrangement joins TRBV28 to TRBJ2-7; 11 bases are shared with TRBD2. This clonotype was sampled from a woman in her thirties or forties in good health. Some clones in this sample may be carry-over from other donors' samples. Source material: PBMCs. CDR3: CASSLYGLAGLTYEQYF. The CDR3 DNA reads as TGTGCCAGCAGTTTATACGGACTAGCGGGCTTAACCTACGAGCAGTACTTC.